These 10 T cell receptor beta chains were sequenced from one sample in a study of CD8 T cells in Susac syndrome. Reverse transcription of roughly 0.5 to 1 ug RNA used random hexamers. TCRdb independently ran MiXCR on the immunoSEQ multiplex PCR reads; one entry per CDR3 protein. The sample includes some 200,000 distinct CDR3 sequences, about 95% seen only once; the top ten take 0.085% to 0.1%. Sequencing was done on a sample of CD4+ T cells from PBMCs. Receptor source: a human donor with multiple sclerosis.

The chain employs TRBV3-1 and TRBJ1-5, with a possible D match to TRBD1 (5 bases). Germline V gives CDR1 LGHDT, CDR2 YNNKEL (reference sequence). The CDR3 totals 15 residues. Trimming removed 5 bases at V and 4 bases at J, with 15 bases between. CDR3 loop: CASSYRRGGNQPQHF. Here the CDR3 DNA reads TGTGCCAGCAGCTACAGGAGGGGCGGGAATCAGCCCCAGCATTTT.

J is TRBJ1-2 and V is TRBV2; no definite D call. The CDR3 length is 11 residues. Trimming took 7 bases from V and 8 from J, leaving 11 bases between them. Per germline, CDR1 SNHLY and CDR2 FYNNEI. The CDR3 region is CASTNNRGYTF. The CDR3 DNA reads as TGTGCCAGCACTAATAATCGGGGCTACACCTTC.

This sequence joins TRBV27 and TRBJ1-2, with 8 bases that match TRBD1. The trim removed 6 bases at V and 4 bases at J, leaving 10 bases unmatched. The CDR3 runs to 15 residues. CDR1 MNHEY and CDR2 SMNVEV come from the germline V gene (reference sequence). In DNA form, the CDR3 reads TGTGCCAGCAGCTTTCAGGGGGCGCCTGGCTATGGCTACACCTTC. As protein: CASSFQGAPGYGYTF.

This rearrangement joins TRBV30 to TRBJ2-3, with D hard to call. V was shortened by 5 bases and J by 5 bases, with 8 bases between the two germline ends. Germline CDR1 reads GTSNPN; CDR2 reads SVGIG (reference sequence). The CDR3 sequence is 11 residues long. The CDR3: CAWSRLDTQYF. The CDR3 DNA follows: TGTGCCTGGTCGAGATTAGATACGCAGTATTTT.

The chain recombines TRBV20-1 with TRBJ1-2; D unresolved. There are 13 residues in the CDR3. V lost 4 bases, J lost 0 bases, and 9 bases lay in between. From germline, CDR1 is DFQATT and CDR2 SNEGSKA (reference sequence). The CDR3 spells CSATPRANYGYTF. Here the CDR3 DNA reads TGCAGTGCTACCCCTCGAGCTAACTATGGCTACACCTTC.

The chain recombines TRBV30 with TRBJ1-2; the D is unclear. Trimming took off 4 bases at V and 8 bases at J, with 20 bases between the two ends. Germline V lookup: CDR1 GTSNPN, CDR2 SVGIG (reference sequence). The length of the CDR3 is 14 residues. Here the CDR3 DNA reads TGTGCCTGGATCCCAGGCCCATCCCCGCAAGGCTACACCTTC. Its protein is CAWIPGPSPQGYTF.

This rearrangement joins TRBV7-6 to TRBJ2-3; 7 bases agree with TRBD1. The CDR3 covers 15 residues. The V gene's germline CDR1 is SGHVS and CDR2 FNYEAQ. J lost 3 bases, V lost 8 bases, and 11 bases had no gene match. The CDR3 bases are TGTGCCAGCGCCGAGGGTAGGGGGCTAACAGATACGCAGTATTTT. Amino acid sequence: CASAEGRGLTDTQYF.

The chain links TRBV5-6 to TRBJ2-3, with 9 positions matching TRBD1. J was trimmed by 9 bases and V by 5 bases; bases with no gene match: 10. CDR1 is SGHDT and CDR2 is YYEEEE in the germline V gene. The CDR3 has 14 amino acids. The CDR3 DNA follows: TGTGCCAGCAGGCGTCGACAGGGGGTTAGGACGCAGTATTTT. It translates to CASRRRQGVRTQYF.

This rearrangement joins TRBV27 to TRBJ1-2, with D uncertain. CDR1 MNHEY and CDR2 SMNVEV come from the germline V gene (reference sequence). The length of the CDR3 is 13 residues. V lost 6 bases to trimming and J lost 2 bases, with 10 bases between them. The CDR3 spells CASRPSGNYGYTF. CDR3 sequence (DNA): TGTGCCAGCAGGCCATCCGGGAACTATGGCTACACCTTC.

This sequence joins TRBV9 and TRBJ2-7; no definite D call. Germline V gives CDR1 SGDLS, CDR2 YYNGEE. Deletions cut 2 bases from V and 4 bases from J, with 13 bases between. The CDR3 runs to 14 residues. CDR3 amino acids: CASSVSPDSYEQYF. Here the CDR3 DNA reads TGTGCCAGCAGCGTTTCCCCAGACTCTTACGAGCAGTACTTC.